This T cell receptor beta chain was recovered during a study of cytomegalovirus exposure and HLA in healthy donors. Study-level points and caveats: When analyzed later, a missense DCLRE1C variant was found to be linked to TCR beta V- and J-gene trimming.

On this clone itself: Its antigen is still unknown.

PCR was performed using 60 Vbeta and 13 Jbeta primers. Using immunoSEQ multiplex PCR, the repertoire was profiled, and TCRdb retains in-frame clones only, with some absent. Among nearly 300,000 clones listed, 70% to 90% were seen once. Sequencing was carried out using PBMCs. This clonotype originated in a man aged 40-55 years in good health and CMV-seropositive.

Written as DNA, the CDR3 is TGTGCCAGCAGCTTGGGCAGGGCAGCAGATACGCAGTATTTT. This sequence encodes CASSLGRAADTQYF. V usage is TRBV5-8 and J usage is TRBJ2-3; the D gene is possibly TRBD1 (5 bases). This CDR3 region has 14 residues. Trimming removed 0 bases from V and 4 bases from J, with 9 bases in between. CDR1 SGHTS and CDR2 YDEGEE come from the germline V gene.